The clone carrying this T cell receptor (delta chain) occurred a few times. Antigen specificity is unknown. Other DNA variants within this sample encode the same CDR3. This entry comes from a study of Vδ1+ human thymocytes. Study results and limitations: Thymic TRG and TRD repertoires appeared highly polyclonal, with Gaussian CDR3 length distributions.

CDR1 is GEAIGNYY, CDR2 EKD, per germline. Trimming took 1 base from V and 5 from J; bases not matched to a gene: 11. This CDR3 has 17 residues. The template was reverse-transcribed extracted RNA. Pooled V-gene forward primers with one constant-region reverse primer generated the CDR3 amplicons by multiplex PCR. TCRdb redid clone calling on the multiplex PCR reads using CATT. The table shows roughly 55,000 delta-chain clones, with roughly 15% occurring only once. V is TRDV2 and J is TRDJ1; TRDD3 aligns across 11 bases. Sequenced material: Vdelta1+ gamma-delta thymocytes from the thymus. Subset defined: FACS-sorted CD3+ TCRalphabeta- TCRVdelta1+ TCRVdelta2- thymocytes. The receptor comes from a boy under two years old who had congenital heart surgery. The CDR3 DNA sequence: TGTGCCTGTGACACTCTCTTCTACTGGGGGATATCTGATAAACTCATCTTT. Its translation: CACDTLFYWGISDKLIF.